This T cell receptor beta chain was captured in a study of shared clonotypes between healthy human individuals. Comment on this clone: What it binds is unknown.

CD45RA+ naive and CD45RA-negative memory subsets were separated from CD4+ cells. Only in-frame clones appear in the TCRdb table, and some are missing; sequencing was by immunoSEQ multiplex PCR. This sample has roughly 2,500,000 clones, with roughly 93% found just once. V was shortened by 4 bases and J by 3 bases, with 13 bases between the two germline ends. The CDR3 length is 15 residues. The germline V gene has CDR1 LGHNA and CDR2 YSLEER. Study observations and caveats: Relative to memory subsets, naive subsets generally showed larger estimated richness.

The TCR was taken from a man in his late teens or twenties in good health. Some clones in this sample may be carry-over from other donors' samples. Specimen: naive CD4+ T cells from PBMCs. Subset in this sample: CD45RA+ positively selected. The chain employs TRBV4-3 and TRBJ1-3; D is undetermined. This chain's CDR3 is CASSPEGAYGNTIYF. In DNA, the CDR3 is TGCGCCAGCAGCCCTGAGGGAGCGTATGGAAACACCATATATTTT.